The rows below give T cell receptor beta chains drawn from one sample of a study of T cell responses to AZD1222 COVID-19 vaccine. Sequenced by immunoSEQ multiplex PCR; TCRdb stores in-frame clones only, minus some. The profile shows roughly 70,000 clones, around nine tenths of them singletons. Source: peripheral blood, taken 28 days after the second dose of the MenACWY control vaccine. These receptors all stem from an adult who received the MenACWY meningococcal vaccine as a control. CDR3s include the opening cysteine and the closing phenylalanine or tryptophan. The order of the fields is V gene, clone size, J gene, D gene, CDR3 protein, CDR3 DNA. D genes are given only for firm matches. Not every row has a clone size; where given, it reads once, few, many or a size class.

>TRBV29-1|NA|TRBJ2-4|NA
CSAGGGLAKNIQYF
TGCAGCGCCGGCGGTGGATTAGCCAAAAACATTCAGTACTTC
>TRBV5-4|once|TRBJ1-2|NA
CASFLGGYSNYGYTF
TGTGCCAGTTTTCTGGGGGGTTATTCCAACTATGGCTACACCTTC
>TRBV18|NA|TRBJ2-7|NA
CASSPGPSSGEQYF
TGTGCCAGCTCACCTGGGCCCAGCAGCGGCGAGCAGTACTTC
>TRBV5-1|NA|TRBJ2-3|TRBD2
CASKGTSGSTSTDTQYF
TGCGCCAGCAAAGGGACTAGCGGGAGTACTAGCACAGATACGCAGTATTTT
>TRBV7-9|NA|TRBJ2-5|NA
CASSQGGTQYF
TGTGCCAGCAGCCAGGGAGGGACCCAGTACTTC
>TRBV19|NA|TRBJ2-1|TRBD2
CASSWLAGGEQFF
TGTGCCAGTAGCTGGCTAGCGGGAGGCGAGCAGTTCTTC
>TRBV14|NA|TRBJ2-7|NA
CASSQGDGYEQYF
TGTGCCAGCAGCCAGGGGGACGGTTACGAGCAGTACTTC
>TRBV19|NA|TRBJ2-7|TRBD2
CASSARGVAYSSYEQYF
TGTGCCAGTAGCGCCCGGGGGGTGGCCTACTCCTCCTACGAGCAGTACTTC
>TRBV27|NA|TRBJ2-1|TRBD2
CASSFMELAGGEGSYNEQFF
TGTGCCAGCAGTTTTATGGAGCTAGCGGGAGGAGAGGGTTCCTACAATGAGCAGTTCTTC
>TRBV19|NA|TRBJ1-5|NA
CASSPRQINQPQHF
TGTGCCAGTAGTCCCAGACAGATAAATCAGCCCCAGCATTTT
>TRBV29-1|few|TRBJ2-7|TRBD2
CSVVPSGVAGLLSYEQYF
TGCAGCGTTGTCCCGAGTGGGGTAGCGGGACTCCTCTCCTACGAGCAGTACTTC
>TRBV7-3|NA|TRBJ2-7|TRBD2
CASSLEREYRYEQYF
TGTGCCAGCAGCTTAGAGCGGGAGTACCGTTACGAGCAGTACTTC
>TRBV18|NA|TRBJ1-5|TRBD1
CASSPPEDRIGNQPQHF
TGTGCCAGCTCACCGCCTGAGGACAGGATTGGCAATCAGCCCCAGCATTTT
>TRBV10-3|once|TRBJ1-1|NA
CATNGDTEAFF
TGTGCCACCAATGGGGACACTGAAGCTTTCTTT
>TRBV13|NA|TRBJ2-3|TRBD2
CASSFRSSGRLSTDTQYF
TGTGCCAGCAGCTTTCGGTCTAGCGGGAGGCTTAGCACAGATACGCAGTATTTT
>TRBV12-3/TRBV12-4|NA|TRBJ1-1|NA
CASPLKGNTEAFF
TGTGCCAGCCCCCTCAAGGGGAACACTGAAGCTTTCTTT
>TRBV25-1|NA|TRBJ2-1|NA
CASSSFHEQFF
TGTGCCAGCAGTTCCTTCCATGAGCAGTTCTTC
>TRBV18|NA|TRBJ1-1|TRBD1
CASSPPGTEGAAFF
TGTGCCAGCTCACCACCGGGAACGGAGGGGGCAGCTTTCTTT
>TRBV29-1|NA|TRBJ1-1|TRBD1
CSVETFRTGEKYVGIF
TGCAGCGTTGAAACTTTTCGGACAGGGGAGAAGTATGTCGGTATCTTT
>TRBV7-8|NA|TRBJ2-1|TRBD1
CASSPRDRGPNEQFF
TGTGCCAGCAGCCCAAGGGACAGGGGCCCCAATGAGCAGTTCTTC
>TRBV11-3|NA|TRBJ2-5|TRBD2
CASSFPSGRETQYF
TGTGCCAGCAGCTTTCCTAGCGGGAGAGAGACCCAGTACTTC
>TRBV12-3/TRBV12-4|NA|TRBJ2-7|TRBD1
CASSLGTGGEQYF
TGTGCCAGCAGTTTGGGGACAGGCGGGGAGCAGTACTTC
>TRBV3-1/TRBV3-2|NA|TRBJ1-2|TRBD1
CASSRDSLYGYTF
TGTGCCAGCAGCCGGGACAGTCTCTATGGCTACACCTTC
>TRBV6-5|NA|TRBJ1-2|NA
CASTRGGGPLYGYTF
TGTGCCAGCACCCGAGGGGGGGGCCCACTCTATGGCTACACCTTC
>TRBV5-1|NA|TRBJ1-5|NA
CASSLGVGQPQHF
TGCGCCAGCAGCTTGGGCGTTGGCCAGCCCCAGCATTTT
>TRBV18|NA|TRBJ2-3|NA
CASSRSRGETDTQYF
TGTGCCAGCTCAAGGTCCAGGGGAGAAACAGATACGCAGTATTTT
>TRBV30|NA|TRBJ2-1|TRBD2
CASEAGGSNEQFF
TGTGCCTCAGAAGCGGGAGGGTCGAATGAGCAGTTCTTC
>TRBV28|NA|TRBJ2-1|TRBD2
CASSLIQRGYNEQFF
TGTGCCAGCAGTTTAATCCAGCGGGGATACAATGAGCAGTTCTTC
>TRBV30|NA|TRBJ1-3|NA
CAWCRDSGNTIYF
TGTGCCTGGTGCAGGGATTCCGGAAACACCATATATTTT
>TRBV27|few|TRBJ2-3|TRBD1
CASSLTGRTDTQYF
TGTGCCAGCAGTTTGACAGGGCGCACAGATACGCAGTATTTT
>TRBV28|NA|TRBJ1-2|NA
CASSPGKGWRGYTF
TGTGCCAGCAGTCCTGGTAAAGGGTGGCGAGGCTACACCTTC
>TRBV19|NA|TRBJ1-5|NA
CASSFRTAVEPQHF
TGTGCCAGTAGTTTCAGGACGGCGGTGGAGCCCCAGCATTTT
>TRBV10-2|NA|TRBJ1-3|NA
CASSVGDSGNTIYF
TGCGCCAGCAGTGTTGGGGACTCTGGAAACACCATATATTTT
>TRBV29-1|NA|TRBJ2-7|NA
CSVESGSSYEQYF
TGCAGCGTTGAATCAGGAAGCTCCTACGAGCAGTACTTC
>TRBV30|NA|TRBJ1-1|NA
CAWSVWGGMNTEAFF
TGTGCCTGGAGTGTTTGGGGAGGGATGAACACTGAAGCTTTCTTT
>TRBV7-9|NA|TRBJ1-4|NA
CASSEGRDAEKLFF
TGTGCCAGCAGCGAGGGGCGTGATGCTGAAAAACTGTTTTTT
>TRBV6-5|NA|TRBJ2-1|TRBD2
CASSSGRAGINEQFF
TGTGCCAGCAGTAGCGGGAGGGCCGGGATTAATGAGCAGTTCTTC
>TRBV6-1|once|TRBJ1-1|TRBD1
CASSERGTGAEAFF
TGTGCCAGCAGTGAAAGGGGGACAGGCGCTGAAGCTTTCTTT
>TRBV7-8|NA|TRBJ1-2|NA
CASSRNGNGYTF
TGTGCCAGCAGCCGAAACGGGAATGGCTACACCTTC
>TRBV7-9|NA|TRBJ1-4|NA
CTRSPGQGFEKLFF
TGTACCCGCAGTCCGGGGCAGGGGTTTGAAAAACTGTTTTTT
>TRBV6-2/TRBV6-3|NA|TRBJ1-5|NA
CASSLRQGGNQPQHF
TGTGCCAGCAGTTTACGACAAGGCGGCAATCAGCCCCAGCATTTT
>TRBV19|NA|TRBJ2-5|NA
CASSPDPLETQYF
TGTGCCAGTAGTCCCGACCCCCTGGAGACCCAGTACTTC
>TRBV27|NA|TRBJ1-4|NA
CASSLSAGTTNEKLFF
TGTGCCAGCAGTTTATCGGCGGGGACAACTAATGAAAAACTGTTTTTT
>TRBV10-1|few|TRBJ2-3|NA
CASSESGTDTQYF
TGCGCCAGCAGTGAATCGGGGACAGATACGCAGTATTTT
>TRBV10-1|NA|TRBJ2-7|TRBD1
CASSGTDYEQYF
TGCGCCAGCAGCGGGACAGACTACGAGCAGTACTTC
>TRBV7-9|NA|TRBJ1-1|NA
CASSLGTVNTEAFF
TGTGCCAGCAGCTTAGGAACTGTGAACACTGAAGCTTTCTTT
>TRBV7-9|NA|TRBJ2-7|NA
CASRYKTLIAYEQYF
TGTGCCAGCAGGTATAAGACACTTATAGCCTACGAGCAGTACTTC
>TRBV19|NA|TRBJ1-5|TRBD1
CASSPRTGNSNQPQHF
TGTGCCAGTAGTCCCCGGACAGGGAATAGCAATCAGCCCCAGCATTTT
>TRBV11-2|NA|TRBJ2-7|NA
CASTGQIENEQYF
TGTGCCAGCACCGGACAGATAGAAAACGAGCAGTACTTC
>TRBV6-5|NA|TRBJ1-3|NA
CASSYRTVNPGNTIYF
TGTGCCAGCAGTTACCGGACAGTGAACCCTGGAAACACCATATATTTT
>TRBV7-9|NA|TRBJ2-2|TRBD1
CASSHPGTGDTGELFF
TGTGCCAGCAGCCATCCCGGGACAGGGGACACCGGGGAGCTGTTTTTT
>TRBV6-6|NA|TRBJ2-7|NA
CASSYGGTNEQYF
TGTGCCAGCAGTTATGGCGGGACGAACGAGCAGTACTTC
>TRBV19|NA|TRBJ1-1|NA
CASSSGRYTEAFF
TGTGCCAGTAGTTCAGGACGTTACACTGAAGCTTTCTTT
>TRBV5-1|NA|TRBJ2-3|NA
CASRFGGVSTDTQYF
TGCGCCAGCAGATTCGGGGGTGTGAGCACAGATACGCAGTATTTT